This is a list of T cell receptor beta chains from one sample in a study of blood T cell repertoires in COVID-19. TCRdb's table, derived via immunoSEQ multiplex PCR, lists solely in-frame clones and lacks some. This sample yields fewer than 100,000 clones, of which 75% to 95% are seen a single time; approximately 0.74% belongs to the top ten. Sequenced: peripheral blood. The source of these receptors is a woman of 80 years or more with acute or convalescent COVID-19. Both conserved end residues are part of each CDR3. The D gene is left open where the match is weak. Where a row states a size, it is once, few, many or the class of an expanded clone; other rows omit it.

V gene	CDR3 length	J gene	D gene	clone size	CDR3 DNA	CDR3 protein
TRBV5-1	18	TRBJ2-5	TRBD2	.	TGCGCCAGCAGCCGCCAACCCAATAGCGGGGGGGCCCCGGAGACCCAGTACTTC	CASSRQPNSGGAPETQYF
TRBV6-2/TRBV6-3	16	TRBJ2-1	TRBD2	once	TGTGCCAGCAGCCCCTGGACTAGCGGGGAACACAATGAGCAGTTCTTC	CASSPWTSGEHNEQFF
TRBV28	16	TRBJ2-2	TRBD1	few	TGTGCCAGCAGCACCCCCGGGACAGGGGGCACCGGGGAGCTGTTTTTT	CASSTPGTGGTGELFF
TRBV5-1	14	TRBJ1-1	TRBD1	.	TGCGCCAGCGCCCCGACAGGGAGGAACACTGAAGCTTTCTTT	CASAPTGRNTEAFF
TRBV7-9	14	TRBJ2-5	TRBD2	.	TGTGCCAGCACCCCTAGCGGGGGGGCGGGGACCCAGTACTTC	CASTPSGGAGTQYF
TRBV4-2	15	TRBJ1-1	.	.	TGTGCCAGCAGCCAAGAATTTCGACAGAACACTGAAGCTTTCTTT	CASSQEFRQNTEAFF
TRBV12-3/TRBV12-4	13	TRBJ1-5	.	.	TGTGCCAGCAGTTTCGACAGACCTCAGCCCCAGCATTTT	CASSFDRPQPQHF
TRBV5-4	16	TRBJ1-1	.	few	TGTGCCAGCAGCTTATTCGGGGGAGGGGAATTCACTGAAGCTTTCTTT	CASSLFGGGEFTEAFF
TRBV9	18	TRBJ2-2	TRBD2	.	TGTGCCAGCAGCGTAGATCTAGCGGGCAACACGAACACCGGGGAGCTGTTTTTT	CASSVDLAGNTNTGELFF
TRBV29-1	13	TRBJ1-4	.	.	TGCAGCGTAGCAGGGTGGGTTAATGAAAAACTGTTTTTT	CSVAGWVNEKLFF
TRBV3-1/TRBV3-2	17	TRBJ2-3	TRBD2	.	TGTGCCAGCAGCCAAAGGAGCGGGGGATTTAGCACAGATACGCAGTATTTT	CASSQRSGGFSTDTQYF